This TCR beta chain was sequenced in a study of cytomegalovirus exposure and HLA in healthy donors. Produced via immunoSEQ multiplex PCR; TCRdb's table is partial and in-frame only. The top ten clones hold about a sixth of a sample with around 170,000 clones, 85% of them seen once. Study-level results: Cytomegalovirus status, reportedly, was diagnosed with high specificity and sensitivity by the classifier. There were a few CMV-associated chains whose specificity for CMV antigens was confirmed in vitro. About 180 TCR beta chains were listed as cytomegalovirus-associated.

On this clone itself: Its antigen is undetermined.

There are 12 residues in the CDR3. The V gene lost 4 bases and the J gene lost 8 bases, with 11 bases spanning the gap. The V gene's germline CDR1 is MGHRA and CDR2 YSYEKL. This sequence joins TRBV4-1 and TRBJ1-2; a weak D match, TRBD1 (5 bases). The sequenced sample was PBMCs. This receptor was taken from a man between 18 and 35 years old in good health and CMV-seropositive. CDR3 sequence: CASSPNGGGYTF. For the CDR3, the DNA is TGCGCCAGCAGCCCCAACGGGGGAGGCTACACCTTC.